One T cell receptor (beta chain) is described in this entry. The antigen is undetermined. The CDR3 runs to 14 residues. Germline loops: CDR1 MNHEY, CDR2 SMNVEV (reference sequence). This sample is part of a study of CXCR3-negative and CXCR3-positive naive CD8 T cells. 5' RACE that incorporated UMI labels was used to prepare the TRB cDNA libraries. TCRdb reprocessed the 5' RACE reads, keeping one entry per CDR3 protein, no DNA. The repertoire table contains about 120,000 distinct CDR3 sequences. Overall study results and limits: In cryopreserved cells, CXCR3 expression partially decreased, and fresh PBMCs were used in most assays. Memory, not naive, CXCR3-negative and CXCR3-positive cells differed in TRBV-TRBJ usage. Researchers report that CXCR3-positive naive cells carry more hydrophobic TRB CDR3s than CXCR3-negative naive cells.

Sequenced: naive CXCR3- CD8+ T cells from blood. As for subset: CD45RO-CCR7+CD27+CD95- naive CD8+ T cells lacking CXCR3 (TNR3-). The rearrangement uses TRBV27 and TRBJ2-1; TCRdb gives TRBD1 as the D gene, but with no DNA this cannot be confirmed. The sequence was collected from a human donor in good health. Some clones in this sample may be carry-over from other donors' samples. CDR3: CASSLLGAGNEQFF.